The rows below give T cell receptor beta chains drawn from one sample of a study of blood T cell repertoires in COVID-19. The table came from immunoSEQ multiplex PCR; TCRdb's copy has only in-frame clones and leaves some out. Here the sample spans a few hundred thousand clones, 88% being singletons. The specimen was PBMCs or T cells enriched from blood (not recorded which). These receptor sequences come from a woman in her forties or fifties who had recovered from COVID-19. CDR3s include the opening cysteine and the closing phenylalanine or tryptophan. A D gene is named only where the DNA matches it firmly. The size entry is marked missing in some rows and otherwise reads once, few, many or a size class.

>TRBV5-8|15|-|TRBD2|TRBJ2-7
CASSLAGGISYEQYF
TGTGCCAGCAGCTTGGCGGGAGGGATATCCTACGAGCAGTACTTC
>TRBV6-5|15|once|TRBD2|TRBJ2-1
CASREGLASNNEQFF
TGTGCCAGCAGGGAGGGACTAGCGTCGAACAATGAGCAGTTCTTC
>TRBV3-1/TRBV3-2|14|-|-|TRBJ1-6
CASSQRGQLSPLHF
TGTGCCAGCAGCCAGCGTGGACAACTGTCACCCCTCCACTTT
>TRBV6-5|13|-|TRBD1|TRBJ1-2
CASTSDRGRGYTF
TGTGCCAGCACCTCAGACAGGGGTCGCGGCTACACCTTC
>TRBV24-1|13|-|-|TRBJ2-1
CATSDSYNNEQFF
TGTGCCACCAGTGATTCGTACAACAATGAGCAGTTCTTC
>TRBV4-1|16|-|TRBD2|TRBJ2-1
CASSQHLAGVGNEQFF
TGCGCCAGCAGCCAACATCTAGCGGGAGTGGGCAATGAGCAGTTCTTC
>TRBV6-2/TRBV6-3|18|-|TRBD1|TRBJ2-1
CASSYSGGALLSYNEQFF
TGTGCCAGCAGTTACTCAGGGGGCGCGTTGTTATCCTACAATGAGCAGTTCTTC
>TRBV16|16|-|TRBD1|TRBJ1-2
CASSQSRTGASYGYTF
TGTGCCAGCAGCCAATCCCGGACAGGGGCTTCCTATGGCTACACCTTC
>TRBV7-9|13|-|-|TRBJ2-1
CASSLVYYNEQFF
TGTGCCAGCAGCTTAGTATACTACAATGAGCAGTTCTTC
>TRBV6-2/TRBV6-3|13|-|-|TRBJ1-6
CASSLTGRSPLHF
TGTGCCAGCAGCCTTACAGGGAGATCACCCCTCCACTTT
>TRBV28|15|-|-|TRBJ1-3
CASSEPGVSGNTIYF
TGTGCCAGCAGTGAACCAGGGGTCTCTGGAAACACCATATATTTT
>TRBV4-3|16|-|-|TRBJ1-1
CASSQAGRGRDTEAFF
TGCGCCAGCAGCCAAGCTGGGAGGGGCAGAGACACTGAAGCTTTCTTT
>TRBV29-1|13|-|TRBD1|TRBJ2-2
CSVYRGNTGELFF
TGCAGCGTATACAGGGGGAACACCGGGGAGCTGTTTTTT
>TRBV7-6|16|-|-|TRBJ1-2
CASSPPLAEPNYGYTF
TGTGCCAGCAGCCCGCCCCTGGCCGAACCTAACTATGGCTACACCTTC
>TRBV6-5|15|-|-|TRBJ1-4
CASSDRQSYNEKLFF
TGTGCCAGCAGCGACCGACAGAGCTATAATGAAAAACTGTTTTTT
>TRBV12-5|13|-|-|TRBJ2-1
CASGLETPGEQFF
TGTGCTAGTGGTTTGGAGACCCCGGGTGAGCAGTTCTTC
>TRBV9|17|-|-|TRBJ1-3
CASSVAPDSNSGNTIYF
TGTGCCAGCAGCGTAGCTCCAGATTCCAACTCTGGAAACACCATATATTTT
>TRBV14|14|few|-|TRBJ2-7
CASSQARSVYEQYF
TGTGCCAGCAGCCAAGCGCGGTCAGTATACGAGCAGTACTTC
>TRBV5-1|14|-|TRBD1|TRBJ1-5
CASSSGQGDQPQHF
TGCGCCAGCAGCTCCGGACAGGGGGATCAGCCCCAGCATTTT
>TRBV28|14|-|-|TRBJ1-5
CASSLYRATQPQHF
TGTGCCAGCAGTTTATACAGGGCTACTCAGCCCCAGCATTTT
>TRBV28|14|-|TRBD1|TRBJ1-1
CASSLGQGDTEAFF
TGTGCCAGCAGTCTGGGACAGGGTGACACTGAAGCTTTCTTT
>TRBV19|15|-|-|TRBJ1-6
CASRTAAGYNSPLHF
TGTGCCAGTAGAACAGCGGCGGGCTATAATTCACCCCTCCACTTT
>TRBV20-1|11|-|-|TRBJ1-1
CSAPSNTEAFF
TGCAGTGCTCCGTCGAACACTGAAGCTTTCTTT
>TRBV7-2|14|-|-|TRBJ2-3
CASSPTVRTDTQYF
TGTGCCAGCAGCCCCACTGTCCGCACAGATACGCAGTATTTT
>TRBV7-2|15|-|TRBD1|TRBJ2-5
CASSHQQGARETQYF
TGTGCCAGCAGCCACCAACAGGGGGCGAGGGAGACCCAGTACTTC
>TRBV3-1/TRBV3-2|13|-|TRBD1|TRBJ1-2
CASSLGQGLGYTF
TGTGCCAGCAGCCTAGGACAGGGGCTTGGCTACACCTTC
>TRBV7-9|15|-|TRBD2|TRBJ2-5
CASSREAGAMETQYF
TGTGCCAGCAGCAGGGAAGCGGGAGCGATGGAGACCCAGTACTTC
>TRBV9|15|-|TRBD1|TRBJ1-3
CASSEGQGTGNTIYF
TGTGCCAGCAGCGAGGGACAGGGAACAGGAAACACCATATATTTT
>TRBV7-8|14|-|-|TRBJ1-3
CASSRGQFGNTIYF
TGTGCCAGCAGCCGAGGACAGTTTGGAAACACCATATATTTT
>TRBV18|17|-|TRBD1|TRBJ1-2
CASSGGFEGARPSGYTF
TGTGCCAGCTCTGGCGGGTTCGAGGGGGCGCGTCCAAGTGGCTACACCTTC
>TRBV7-2|14|few|TRBD1|TRBJ1-5
CASSLTGRNQPQHF
TGTGCCAGCAGCTTGACAGGGCGAAATCAGCCCCAGCATTTT
>TRBV27|16|-|TRBD2|TRBJ2-3
CASSSTSGRALDTQYF
TGTGCCAGCAGTTCCACTAGCGGGAGGGCCCTCGATACGCAGTATTTT
>TRBV18|15|-|-|TRBJ2-3
CASSPGTLRTDTQYF
TGTGCCAGCTCACCCGGGACTCTAAGGACAGATACGCAGTATTTT
>TRBV30|14|-|-|TRBJ1-2
CAWGMGGLGYGYTF
TGTGCCTGGGGCATGGGGGGGCTGGGCTATGGCTACACCTTC
>TRBV6-2/TRBV6-3|16|-|-|TRBJ1-3
CASSYYGEASGNTIYF
TGTGCCAGCAGTTACTACGGTGAAGCCTCTGGAAACACCATATATTTT
>TRBV5-5|16|-|-|TRBJ2-1
CASSYSTGTTYNEQFF
TGTGCCAGCAGCTACTCGACTGGAACCACCTACAATGAGCAGTTCTTC
>TRBV18|17|-|-|TRBJ2-7
CASSPQTPVASLYEQYF
TGTGCCAGCTCCCCCCAGACTCCGGTCGCCTCTCTCTACGAGCAGTACTTC
>TRBV27|13|-|-|TRBJ1-5
CASSFSRNQPQHF
TGTGCCAGCAGTTTCTCACGGAATCAGCCCCAGCATTTT
>TRBV29-1|16|-|-|TRBJ2-1
CSVEDRRLATYNEQFF
TGCAGCGTTGAAGATCGGCGGCTAGCGACTTACAATGAGCAGTTCTTC
>TRBV6-2/TRBV6-3|16|-|TRBD1|TRBJ2-7
CASNPMEGQGGSEQYF
TGTGCCAGCAACCCGATGGAGGGACAGGGGGGGAGCGAGCAGTACTTC
>TRBV4-3|17|-|-|TRBJ1-5
CASSQDFQNPRNQPQHF
TGCGCCAGCAGCCAAGATTTTCAGAACCCCCGCAATCAGCCCCAGCATTTT
>TRBV6-2/TRBV6-3|14|-|-|TRBJ1-1
CASSYRASRPEAFF
TGTGCCAGCAGTTACCGTGCTTCGAGGCCGGAAGCTTTCTTT
>TRBV12-5|13|-|-|TRBJ1-1
CASGLKSGDLAFF
TGTGCTAGTGGTCTCAAATCCGGGGACTTAGCTTTCTTT
>TRBV11-2|13|-|-|TRBJ2-6
CASTTAGANVLTF
TGTGCCAGCACCACGGCTGGGGCCAACGTCCTGACTTTC
>TRBV30|15|-|TRBD1|TRBJ2-1
CATDSGTALYNEQFF
TGTGCCACCGACTCCGGGACAGCCCTATACAATGAGCAGTTCTTC
>TRBV4-1|19|once|TRBD1|TRBJ1-4
CASSQDLLGFGTGQKKLFF
TGCGCCAGCAGCCAAGATCTTTTGGGCTTTGGGACAGGCCAGAAAAAACTGTTTTTT
>TRBV19|15|-|TRBD1|TRBJ1-5
CASSPNRGQGQPQHF
TGTGCCAGTAGTCCCAACAGGGGGCAGGGTCAGCCCCAGCATTTT
>TRBV5-4|14|few|TRBD1|TRBJ1-6
CASSKNRGDSPLHF
TGTGCCAGCAGCAAAAACAGGGGGGATTCACCCCTCCACTTT
>TRBV7-2|16|-|-|TRBJ1-6
CASSLMSAGDNSPLHF
TGTGCCAGCAGCTTAATGTCGGCAGGCGATAATTCACCCCTCCACTTT
>TRBV24-1|16|-|-|TRBJ2-3
CATSDPGGFSTDTQYF
TGTGCCACCAGTGATCCCGGAGGGTTTAGCACAGATACGCAGTATTTT
>TRBV28|14|-|-|TRBJ1-6
CASSSPGDNSPLHF
TGTGCCAGCAGTTCTCCGGGGGATAATTCACCCCTCCACTTT
>TRBV30|15|-|-|TRBJ1-1
CACSLSEAMNTEAFF
TGTGCCTGCAGTCTCTCGGAGGCTATGAACACTGAAGCTTTCTTT
>TRBV9|15|-|TRBD1|TRBJ2-2
CASSVQGANTGELFF
TGTGCCAGCAGCGTACAGGGGGCGAACACCGGGGAGCTGTTTTTT
>TRBV18|16|-|-|TRBJ2-5
CASSGRTLRDQETQYF
TGTGCCAGCTCAGGACGGACTCTGCGGGATCAAGAGACCCAGTACTTC
>TRBV10-2|14|-|-|TRBJ2-7
CASSGTGDNYEQYF
TGCGCCAGCAGTGGGACCGGGGACAACTACGAGCAGTACTTC
>TRBV6-2/TRBV6-3|14|-|TRBD2|TRBJ2-7
CASSYSAGGDEQYF
TGTGCCAGCAGTTACTCGGCGGGAGGCGACGAGCAGTACTTC
>TRBV7-8|13|-|-|TRBJ1-2
CASSVSRDRGYTF
TGTGCCAGCAGCGTTAGCCGGGATCGTGGCTACACCTTC